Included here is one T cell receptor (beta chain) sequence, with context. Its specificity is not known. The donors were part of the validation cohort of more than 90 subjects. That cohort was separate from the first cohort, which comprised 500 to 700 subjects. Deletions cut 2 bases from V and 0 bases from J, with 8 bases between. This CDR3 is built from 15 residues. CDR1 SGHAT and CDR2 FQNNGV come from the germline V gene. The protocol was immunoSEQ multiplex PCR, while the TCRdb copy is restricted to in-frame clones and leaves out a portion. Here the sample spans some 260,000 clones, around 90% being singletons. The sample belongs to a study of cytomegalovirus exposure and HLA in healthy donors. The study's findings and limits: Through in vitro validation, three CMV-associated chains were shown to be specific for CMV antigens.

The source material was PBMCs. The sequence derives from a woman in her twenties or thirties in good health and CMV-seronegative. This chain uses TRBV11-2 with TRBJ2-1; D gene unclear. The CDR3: CASSLRSSSYNEQFF. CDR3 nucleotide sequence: TGTGCCAGCAGCTTAAGGAGTAGCTCCTACAATGAGCAGTTCTTC.